This T cell receptor beta chain is from a study of chemoradiotherapy in HPV16-positive cancers. Study information: Candidate HPV-specific clones and shared TCR motifs came from a couple of HPV16-positive patients.

CDR3 length equals 14 residues. The germline V and J ends were trimmed by 0 bases and 9 bases, with 17 bases remaining between them. Germline V gene data show CDR1 as SQVTM and CDR2 as ANQGSEA. Notes on this clone: What it binds is not known.

The study, taken as a whole, reports: Only a couple of HPV16-positive patients supplied the functional HPV-specificity definition. Non-HPV-specific T cells did not expand in tumors during treatment, whereas candidate HPV-specific clones and E7-related motifs did.

Assay: immunoSEQ multiplex PCR; the TCRdb copy retains only in-frame clones and omits some. The sample contains 11,000 or so clones, around 82% of which appear only once. This receptor was identified in a human donor with HPV-associated anogenital cancer. Sample collection occurred from a patient who underwent chemoradiotherapy. The genes are TRBV29-1 and TRBJ1-1; D may be TRBD1 (5 bases). The CDR3 spells CSVEDGGYGSKAFF. The CDR3 coding sequence is TGCAGCGTTGAAGATGGGGGATATGGAAGCAAAGCTTTCTTT.